One sample yielded the 4 T cell receptor beta chains listed below, sequenced in a study of T cell changes during pregnancy in multiple sclerosis. Repertoires were generated with immunoSEQ multiplex PCR, while TCRdb's copy carries only in-frame clones and drops some. The sample records 95,000 to 100,000 clones, around 92% being singletons. This material consisted of peripheral blood, taken after pregnancy. The receptors shown here come from a female donor in good health, enrolled as a control in a pregnancy study.

Details on this clone: One junction end does not reproduce the germline sequence, and a read error may be involved. The V gene is TRBV19, the J gene TRBJ1-1, with D unclear. The CDR3 runs 13 residues. Germline CDR1 LNHDA, CDR2 SQIVND (reference sequence). CDR3 amino acids: CANSLGGWTEAFF. CDR3 nucleotide sequence: TGTGCCAATAGTTTGGGAGGGTGGACTGAAGCTTTCTTT.

J is TRBJ1-2 and V is TRBV5-4; D is perhaps TRBD1 (5 bases). The CDR3 is made up of 11 amino acids. Germline assignment: CDR1 SGHNT and CDR2 YYREEE (reference sequence). The V and J ends lost 7 bases and 8 bases respectively, with 12 bases between them. The DNA of the CDR3 is TGTGCCAGCGGGGGGGAGGGGGGCTACACCTTC. Its translation is CASGGEGGYTF.

The chain couples TRBV5-1 to TRBJ1-5; TRBD1 agrees at 7 bases. This CDR3 comprises 14 residues. J was trimmed by 3 bases and V by 4 bases; bases with no gene match: 4. Looked up from germline, CDR1 is SGHRS and CDR2 is YFSETQ. The CDR3 sequence: CASSLTGNNQPQHF. Here the CDR3 DNA reads TGCGCCAGCAGCCTGACAGGGAACAATCAGCCCCAGCATTTT. The full variable domain, its missing parts supplied by reference TRBV5-1 and TRBJ1-5, is KAGVTQTPRYLIKTRGQQVTLSCSPISGHRSVSWYQQTPGQGLQFLFEYFSETQRNKGNFPGRFSGRQFSNSRSEMNVSTLELGDSALYLCASSLTGNNQPQHFGDGTRLSIL.

The CDR3 here is CASSPPTGYEQYF. In DNA, the CDR3 is TGTGCCAGCAGCCCCCCGACAGGCTACGAGCAGTACTTC. J is TRBJ2-5 and V is TRBV14, with D maybe TRBD1 (6 bases). The end of the DNA fits TRBJ2-7 better, so the J call may be wrong. This CDR3 is 13 amino acids long. CDR1 is SGHDN and CDR2 is FVKESK in the germline V gene.